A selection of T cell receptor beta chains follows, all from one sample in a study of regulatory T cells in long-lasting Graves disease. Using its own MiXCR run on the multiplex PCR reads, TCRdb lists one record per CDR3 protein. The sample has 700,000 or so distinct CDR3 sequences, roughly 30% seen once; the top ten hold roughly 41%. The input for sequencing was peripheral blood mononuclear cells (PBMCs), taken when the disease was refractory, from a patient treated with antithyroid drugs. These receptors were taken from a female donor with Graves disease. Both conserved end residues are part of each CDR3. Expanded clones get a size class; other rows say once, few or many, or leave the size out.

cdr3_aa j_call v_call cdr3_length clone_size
CASSDTAGPYEQYF TRBJ2-7 TRBV2 14 .
CASSLTRDNEQFF TRBJ2-1 TRBV28 13 .
CASEGRDHNEKLFF TRBJ1-4 TRBV28 14 few
CASRPPNGALFF TRBJ1-4 TRBV28 12 many
CASSFGQGANVQYF TRBJ2-7 TRBV11-3 14 .
CASSVTQGIQSTEAFF TRBJ1-1 TRBV9 16 .
CASSGHSANTGELFF TRBJ2-2 TRBV6-1 15 few
CASSSYRSGGPEAFF TRBJ1-1 TRBV12-3/TRBV12-4 15 many
CASMKWSDNEQFF TRBJ2-1 TRBV7-2 13 few
CASTVGPNTGELFF TRBJ2-2 TRBV12-3/TRBV12-4 14 .
CASGRDSKTEAFF TRBJ1-1 TRBV7-3 13 .
CASSPGTAPTNEKLFF TRBJ1-4 TRBV5-1 16 once
CASSPDPLDEQYF TRBJ2-7 TRBV7-3 13 .
CASSDWEAGELFF TRBJ2-2 TRBV6-4 13 .
CATSRDTAGYGYTF TRBJ1-2 TRBV15 14 .
CASSDQGKGITEAFF TRBJ1-1 TRBV7-6 15 .
CASSIVGQAFYEQYF TRBJ2-7 TRBV19 15 .
CSVAGVSYEQYF TRBJ2-7 TRBV29-1 12 few
CASRGIRGQPQHF TRBJ1-5 TRBV19 13 once
CASSPRGETGELFF TRBJ2-2 TRBV6-2/TRBV6-3 14 .
CASSLISPRGHQPQHF TRBJ1-5 TRBV7-9 16 once
CSAVPGQVNQPQHF TRBJ1-5 TRBV20-1 14 few
CSAVGLAGDTDTQYF TRBJ2-3 TRBV20-1 15 .
CSFRDGTTLQYF TRBJ2-7 TRBV29-1 12 few
CASKPRRETDTQYF TRBJ2-3 TRBV19 14 .
CASSKTGTGGSGYTF TRBJ1-2 TRBV12-3/TRBV12-4 15 .
CASSSPPGTGAGELFF TRBJ2-2 TRBV28 16 few
CASTGGFSYEQYF TRBJ2-7 TRBV6-1 13 .
CASSLRGGWLEETQYF TRBJ2-5 TRBV11-2 16 few
CAWSPGSKEKLFF TRBJ1-4 TRBV30 13 .
CASSLAGHPYEQYF TRBJ2-7 TRBV5-1 14 .
CAISETGFGNQPQHF TRBJ1-5 TRBV10-3 15 .
CASSLKTPRTSWGAETQYF TRBJ2-5 TRBV11-2 19 many
CASSQYREGEKLFF TRBJ1-4 TRBV4-1 14 .
CASSSAGTSTEQYF TRBJ2-7 TRBV27 14 .
CASSGARAFF TRBJ1-1 TRBV19 10 .
CASSPRRGRLRETQYF TRBJ2-5 TRBV18 16 .
CARATSGSSYEQYF TRBJ2-7 TRBV9 14 .
CASRSATGQKLFF TRBJ1-4 TRBV2 13 few
CASSLVSTNGEQYF TRBJ2-7 TRBV5-5 14 .
CSARDRAGWDWVGYTF TRBJ1-2 TRBV20-1 16 many
CAWLAVRDRARANYGYTF TRBJ1-2 TRBV30 18 .
CASSSRTSGTTGELFF TRBJ2-2 TRBV7-2 16 few